Each of the 20 T cell receptor beta chains below was sequenced from the same sample in a study of T cells in Graves' hyperthyroidism and ophthalmopathy. Amplified TCR beta CDR3 regions came from RNA transcripts. With the HTBI primer set, the TCR CDR3 went through a first round of RT-PCR. TCRdb called the multiplex PCR reads again in MiXCR, with one record for every CDR3 protein. Counted here are around 580,000 distinct CDR3 sequences, about 43% occurring once; the ten biggest clones make up more than 7.5%. The material sequenced was peripheral blood or thyroid tissue (not recorded which). The receptors here all came from a young woman with Graves' hyperthyroidism.

The J gene is TRBJ2-2, the V gene TRBV20-1, with D possibly being TRBD1 (6 bases). V lost 2 bases and J 8 bases, leaving 12 bases between the germline ends. CDR3 length: 13 residues. CDR1 is DFQATT, CDR2 SNEGSKA, per germline (reference sequence). CDR3 sequence (DNA): TGCAGTGCTAGACCGACCGGGACAGGGGAGCTGTTTTTT. Translating gives CSARPTGTGELFF.

At least ten counts were recorded for this clonotype. The J gene is TRBJ2-7, the V gene TRBV7-3; a possible D gene is TRBD1 (6 bases). The CDR3 length is 13 residues. Germline V gene data show CDR1 as SGHTA and CDR2 as FQGTGA. Trimming pared 5 bases from V and 6 bases from J, leaving 14 bases between. CDR3 protein: CASSPPDSSEQYF. The CDR3 DNA reads TGTGCCAGCAGCCCACCGGACAGCAGCGAGCAGTACTTC.

This clonotype was observed a single time. A much more abundant neighbour one base away suggests this may be a read error. The chain couples TRBV7-9 to TRBJ2-2, with TRBD2 matching 10 bases. V was pared by 3 bases and J by 0 bases, with 13 bases of the junction left unmatched. The CDR3 runs to 20 residues. From germline, CDR1 is SEHNR and CDR2 FQNEAQ (reference sequence). The CDR3: CASSFGRASGSITNTGELFF. The DNA of the CDR3 is TGTGCCAGCAGCTTTGGCAGGGCTAGCGGGAGTATTACGAACACCGGGGAGCTGTTTTTT.

The chain has TRBV9 and TRBJ1-2; TRBD1 might be the D (5 bases). This CDR3 is 14 amino acids long. Germline CDR1 SGDLS, CDR2 YYNGEE. Trimming took 7 bases from V and 8 from J, leaving 21 bases between them. Written as DNA, the CDR3 is TGTGCCAGCCGAGCCGTACAGGACGGTAGGGGCTACACCTTC. This encodes CASRAVQDGRGYTF.

In this sample, this clonotype turned up many times. A much bigger clone sits one base away, suggesting this may be a read error. This chain connects TRBV5-6 to TRBJ2-7, with 10 bases matching TRBD1. V was pared by 2 bases and J by 3 bases, with 2 bases of the junction left unmatched. This CDR3 is built from 14 residues. Germline V gene sequence: CDR1 SGHDT, CDR2 YYEEEE. The CDR3 DNA is TGTGCCAGCAGCTTCGGGACAGGGGTCTACGAGCAGTACTTC. Protein product: CASSFGTGVYEQYF. The full variable domain, rest sourced from reference TRBV5-6 and TRBJ2-7, is DAGVTQSPTHLIKTRGQQVTLRCSPKSGHDTVSWYQQALGQGPQFIFQYYEEEERQRGNFPDRFSGHQFPNYSSELNVNALLLGDSALYLCASSFGTGVYEQYFGPGTRLTVT.

This clonotype was counted at least ten times. The J gene is TRBJ1-1, the V gene TRBV20-1; TRBD1 is a possible D gene (5 bases). CDR3 length: 12 residues. Trimming pared 5 bases from V and 11 bases from J, leaving 18 bases between. Germline V gene data show CDR1 as DFQATT and CDR2 as SNEGSKA (reference sequence). CDR3 in amino acids: CSALEGFWVAFF. Written as DNA, the CDR3 is TGCAGTGCTTTAGAGGGGTTTTGGGTCGCTTTCTTT.

Ten or more counts support this clonotype. The chain recombines TRBV20-1 with TRBJ1-1; the D gene is possibly TRBD1 (6 bases). The V end lost 5 bases, the J end lost 5 bases, and 15 bases lay between the germline ends. CDR1 and CDR2 from the germline V gene are DFQATT and SNEGSKA (reference sequence). This CDR3 contains 13 residues. The CDR3 spells CSAAPGGRTEAFF. The DNA for the CDR3 is TGCAGTGCTGCCCCGGGGGGCAGAACTGAAGCTTTCTTT.

This clonotype was seen at least ten times. V is TRBV5-8 and J is TRBJ1-1; the D is unclear. The germline V and J ends were trimmed by 1 base and 4 bases, with 11 bases remaining between them. CDR1 and CDR2 from the germline V gene are SGHTS and YDEGEE. CDR3 length: 14 residues. The CDR3 here is CASSLPSEATEAFF. In DNA, the CDR3 is TGTGCCAGCAGCTTGCCATCGGAGGCCACTGAAGCTTTCTTT.

The chain uses TRBV19 and TRBJ2-5; TRBD2 matches at 15 bases. V lost 7 bases and J lost 4; bases outside the gene matches: 4. CDR1 is LNHDA and CDR2 is SQIVND in the germline V gene (reference sequence). The CDR3 extends over 15 amino acids. CDR3 coding DNA: TGTGCCAGTACCGCGGGACTAGCGGGAGGAGAGACCCAGTACTTC. Its translation: CASTAGLAGGETQYF.

This clonotype was detected ten times or more. The chain carries TRBV20-1 and TRBJ2-7, with a possible D match to TRBD1 (6 bases). Trimming took off 1 base at V and 0 bases at J, with 7 bases between the two ends. This CDR3 region has 13 residues. Germline V gives CDR1 DFQATT, CDR2 SNEGSKA (reference sequence). CDR3 protein: CSARGDISYEQYF. The CDR3 region has the DNA TGCAGTGCTAGAGGGGACATCTCCTACGAGCAGTACTTC.

Details on this clonotype: Germline is not matched at one junction end, which may reflect a read error. The chain has TRBV7-2 and TRBJ1-6, with D possibly TRBD1 on 5 matching bases. This CDR3 has 15 residues. CDR1 and CDR2 from the germline V gene are SGHTA and FQGNSA. Here the CDR3 DNA reads TGTGCCGGCAGTAGGGGACCCGAGAGAGAATCACCCCTCCACTTT. Its protein product is CAGSRGPERESPLHF.

In regard to this clonotype: A much larger clonotype is one base distant, so this may be a read error. V gene TRBV2 combines with J gene TRBJ2-2; D perhaps matches TRBD1 (5 bases). The germline gives CDR1 SNHLY, CDR2 FYNNEI. The V end was cut by 4 bases, the J end by 4 bases, with 10 bases between. The CDR3 has 14 residues. CDR3 DNA sequence: TGTGCCAGCAGTGGGGGCAGTTTCACCGGGGAGCTGTTTTTT. This codes for CASSGGSFTGELFF.

This clonotype was recorded at least ten times. This chain uses TRBV7-8 with TRBJ1-1; D is ambiguous. Germline values: CDR1 SGHVS, CDR2 FQNEAQ. V was shortened by 5 bases and J by 0 bases, with 7 bases between the two germline ends. CDR3 length: 13 residues. Written as DNA, the CDR3 is TGTGCCAGCAGCGTTATTATGAACACTGAAGCTTTCTTT. Protein: CASSVIMNTEAFF.

The chain combines TRBV7-9 with TRBJ2-2; TRBD1 matches 7 bases. This CDR3 region has 15 residues. The V segment lost 6 bases and the J segment 1 base; nucleotides outside the gene matches: 5. The germline V gene has CDR1 SEHNR and CDR2 FQNEAQ (reference sequence). The CDR3 is CASSRDSLNTGELFF. CDR3 nucleotides: TGTGCCAGCAGTCGGGACAGCTTGAACACCGGGGAGCTGTTTTTT. Full variable domain (rest looked up from reference TRBV7-9 and TRBJ2-2): DTGVSQNPRHKITKRGQNVTFRCDPISEHNRLYWYRQTLGQGPEFLTYFQNEAQLEKSRLLSDRFSAERPKGSFSTLEIQRTEQGDSAMYLCASSRDSLNTGELFFGEGSRLTVL.

This clonotype was recorded at least ten times. The chain has TRBV4-1 and TRBJ1-2; 10 positions match TRBD1. The CDR3 length is 15 residues. V lost 0 bases to trimming and J lost 6 bases; unmatched junction nucleotides: 4. The germline V gene has CDR1 MGHRA and CDR2 YSYEKL. CDR3 in amino acids: CASSQEGTGADGYTF. The CDR3 DNA reads as TGCGCCAGCAGCCAAGAGGGGACAGGGGCCGATGGCTACACCTTC.

The chain has TRBV29-1 and TRBJ1-5; 7 nucleotides match TRBD1. Germline V gives CDR1 SQVTM, CDR2 ANQGSEA. V lost 7 bases, J lost 2 bases, and 8 bases stayed unmatched. The CDR3 has 14 amino acids. CDR3 in amino acids: CSARQGVGNQPQHF. In nucleotides, the CDR3 is TGCAGCGCTAGACAGGGTGTTGGCAATCAGCCCCAGCATTTT.

This clonotype showed up just a few times. This chain links TRBV7-8 with TRBJ2-7, with 10 bases that match TRBD2. V lost 1 base, J lost 7 bases, and 19 bases stayed unmatched. Germline-derived CDR1 and CDR2 are SGHVS and FQNEAQ. The CDR3 totals 19 residues. CDR3 sequence: CASSLEGGLAGGANDEQYF. The CDR3 nucleotides are TGTGCCAGCAGCTTAGAGGGTGGGTTAGCGGGAGGAGCTAACGATGAGCAGTACTTC.

This clonotype appeared many times. This sequence joins TRBV5-4 and TRBJ1-2; D gene ambiguous. CDR1 is SGHNT, CDR2 YYREEE, per germline (reference sequence). There are 14 residues in the CDR3. V lost 0 bases and J 4 bases, leaving 10 bases between the germline ends. CDR3 DNA sequence: TGTGCCAGCAGCTTGGTAGAGGTCAGCTATGGCTACACCTTC. It encodes CASSLVEVSYGYTF.

This clonotype was recorded a few times. The genes are TRBV24-1 and TRBJ2-3, with D uncertain. The CDR3 loop spans 12 amino acids. The germline V gene has CDR1 KGHDR and CDR2 SFDVKD. V shed 6 bases and J shed 6 bases, with 9 bases lying between them. CDR3: CATSLGMDTQYF. In nucleotides, the CDR3 is TGTGCCACCAGTTTGGGAATGGATACGCAGTATTTT.

This clonotype occurred once. This rearrangement joins TRBV6-1 to TRBJ1-1; a possible D gene is TRBD1 (5 bases). CDR1 and CDR2 (germline): MNHNS, SASEGT. This CDR3 region has 17 residues. V was cut by 2 bases and J by 7 bases, with 23 bases left in between. CDR3 sequence (DNA): TGTGCCAGCAGTGAAACTAGCGGGGGACGGCAAACGATTGAAGCTTTCTTT. It encodes CASSETSGGRQTIEAFF.